The 31 T cell receptor beta chains listed next were all sequenced from one sample in a study. TCRdb independently ran MiXCR on the RT-PCR reads; one entry per CDR3 protein. The table lists about 680,000 distinct CDR3 sequences, 11% to 15% of them singletons, with 3.6% in the top ten. The sample consisted of memory CD4+ T cells from blood. Receptor source: a female donor in good health, serving as a healthy control.

This clonotype showed up many times. The V and J genes are TRBV5-1 and TRBJ2-1, with 10 nucleotides matching TRBD2. CDR3 length: 16 amino acids. Germline V gene sequence: CDR1 SGHRS, CDR2 YFSETQ. The V segment lost 3 bases and the J segment 3 bases; nucleotides outside the gene matches: 6. As DNA, the CDR3 is TGCGCCAGCAGCTCGACATCTAGCGGGGGCTACAATGAGCAGTTCTTC. It translates to CASSSTSSGGYNEQFF.

J is TRBJ2-1 and V is TRBV7-9; a weak D match, TRBD2 (5 bases). CDR1 is SEHNR, CDR2 FQNEAQ, per germline (reference sequence). V lost 1 base and J 9 bases, leaving 10 bases between the germline ends. The CDR3 is 13 amino acids. CDR3 nucleotides: TGTGCCAGCAGCTTAGAGGCGGGTGCTGAGCAGTTCTTC. Its translation: CASSLEAGAEQFF.

The chain employs TRBV20-1 and TRBJ2-7, with D possibly called TRBD1 or TRBD2 (5 bases each). V shed 5 bases and J shed 3 bases, with 14 bases lying between them. CDR3 size: 13 residues. Germline CDR1 reads DFQATT; CDR2 reads SNEGSKA (reference sequence). CDR3 nucleotide sequence: TGCAGTGCTCAAACCGGGACGGTCTACGAGCAGTACTTC. Its translation: CSAQTGTVYEQYF.

The V and J genes are TRBV3-1 and TRBJ1-2, with D uncertain. Trimming shortened V by 1 base and J by 8 bases, and 8 bases separated the two germline ends. CDR1 and CDR2 (germline): LGHDT, YNNKEL (reference sequence). The CDR3 has 12 residues. The CDR3 DNA reads as TGTGCCAGCAGCCAAGCTTCCGGGGGCTACACCTTC. Translation: CASSQASGGYTF.

This clonotype was counted only a few times. The chain joins TRBV20-1 to TRBJ1-5; 10 positions match TRBD1. CDR1 is DFQATT, CDR2 SNEGSKA, per germline (reference sequence). Trimming cost V 6 bases and J 3 bases; bases outside gene matches: 11. This CDR3 region has 16 residues. The CDR3 bases are TGCAGTGCCCGAGGGCTGGGACAGGGGAACAATCAGCCCCAGCATTTT. It encodes CSARGLGQGNNQPQHF.

This clonotype was observed at least ten times. The rearrangement links TRBV7-3 to TRBJ2-5, with D maybe TRBD2 (6 bases). V lost 5 bases and J 4 bases, leaving 11 bases between the germline ends. CDR1 and CDR2 (germline): SGHTA, FQGTGA. The CDR3 contains 13 residues. CDR3 in DNA: TGTGCCAGCAGCCGCGGGGACGGAGAGACCCAGTACTTC. Residues: CASSRGDGETQYF. Filled out from reference TRBV7-3 and TRBJ2-5, the complete variable domain reads GAGVSQTPSNKVTEKGKYVELRCDPISGHTALYWYRQSLGQGPEFLIYFQGTGAADDSGLPNDRFFAVRPEGSVSTLKIQRTERGDSAVYLCASSRGDGETQYFGPGTRLLVL.

This clonotype was seen at least ten times. V is TRBV6-2 or TRBV6-3 and J is TRBJ2-1, with TRBD2 matching 12 bases. Germline values: CDR1 MNHEY, CDR2 SVGEGT. CDR3 length: 17 residues. V lost 6 bases and J lost 0; bases outside the gene matches: 6. CDR3 protein: CASRVGTSGPSYNEQFF. CDR3 in DNA: TGTGCCAGCAGGGTAGGGACTAGCGGGCCCTCCTACAATGAGCAGTTCTTC.

The gene calls are TRBV14 and TRBJ2-4; perhaps TRBD1 as D (6 bases). CDR3 length: 17 residues. With 3 bases removed from V and 6 bases from J, the gap between germline ends came to 21 bases. Germline CDR1 reads SGHDN; CDR2 reads FVKESK. The DNA for the CDR3 is TGTGCCAGCAGCCATTTACCGGGACATACCCAGACAAACATTCAGTACTTC. Protein sequence: CASSHLPGHTQTNIQYF.

This clonotype was detected only a few times. The V gene is TRBV18, the J gene TRBJ2-1, with 8 bases matching TRBD1. CDR1 and CDR2 from the germline V gene are KGHSH and LQKENI. This CDR3 region has 15 residues. With V trimmed by 2 bases and J by 8 bases, 8 bases remained unmatched. The CDR3, as DNA: TGTGCCAGCTCACCATGGGTCTCAGGGGGCGATGAGCAGTTCTTC. It codes for CASSPWVSGGDEQFF. The full variable domain, in which reference TRBV18 and TRBJ2-1 provide the parts outside the CDR3, is NAGVMQNPRHLVRRRGQEARLRCSPMKGHSHVYWYRQLPEEGLKFMVYLQKENIIDESGMPKERFSAEFPKEGPSILRIQQVVRGDSAAYFCASSPWVSGGDEQFFGPGTRLTVL.

This chain links TRBV4-1 with TRBJ2-3; no clear D. The germline V and J ends were trimmed by 1 base and 11 bases, with 28 bases remaining between them. Germline loops: CDR1 MGHRA, CDR2 YSYEKL. The CDR3 has 18 residues. CDR3 sequence (DNA): TGCGCCAGCAGCCAAGTAAATATGGGATGGGCGAGTTTCGATGAGCAGTATTTT. Encoded protein: CASSQVNMGWASFDEQYF.

The chain carries TRBV7-2 and TRBJ1-1, with unresolved D. This CDR3 is built from 14 residues. V was trimmed by 1 base and J by 0 bases, leaving 6 bases between them. Germline V gene lookup returns CDR1 SGHTA and CDR2 FQGNSA. The CDR3: CASSLGLVNTEAFF. Written as DNA, the CDR3 is TGTGCCAGCAGCTTAGGGTTGGTGAACACTGAAGCTTTCTTT.

This clonotype occurred many times. J is TRBJ2-1 and V is TRBV20-1; D gene uncertain. V lost 3 bases to trimming and J lost 4 bases, with 10 bases between them. The V gene's germline CDR1 is DFQATT and CDR2 SNEGSKA (reference sequence). The CDR3 is 13 amino acids. The CDR3 nucleotides read TGCAGTGCTAGTGAGGACCCGTACAATGAGCAGTTCTTC. This translates into CSASEDPYNEQFF.

The chain carries TRBV4-3 and TRBJ2-2; TRBD2 matches 10 bases. V gave up 1 base and J gave up 6 bases; unmatched junction bases: 5. Germline V CDR1 and CDR2: LGHNA, YSLEER. This CDR3 spans 16 amino acids. CDR3 DNA sequence: TGCGCCAGCAGCCAAGGAGCGGGGGGGTACTCCGGGGAGCTGTTTTTT. Amino acid sequence: CASSQGAGGYSGELFF.

The chain joins TRBV7-9 to TRBJ1-2, with 12 bases aligning to TRBD1. Germline lookup yields CDR1 SEHNR and CDR2 FQNEAQ (reference sequence). After removal of 5 bases from V and 4 bases from J, the junction contained 8 bases not matched to a gene. This CDR3 has 16 amino acids. CDR3 sequence: CASSPIPGQGAYGYTF. CDR3 in DNA: TGTGCCAGCAGCCCCATTCCGGGACAGGGGGCCTATGGCTACACCTTC.

The genes are TRBV20-1 and TRBJ1-1; D is unresolved. CDR3 length: 14 amino acids. Trimming took 6 bases from V and 9 from J, leaving 23 bases between them. The germline CDR1 and CDR2 sequences are DFQATT and SNEGSKA (reference sequence). CDR3: CSASSPVGDVKAFF. Here the CDR3 DNA reads TGCAGTGCAAGTAGTCCAGTCGGCGATGTTAAAGCTTTCTTT.

This chain connects TRBV28 to TRBJ1-2; D uncertain. Germline CDR1 is MDHEN and CDR2 is SYDVKM. Trimming removed 5 bases from V and 4 bases from J, with 14 bases in between. This CDR3 contains 14 residues. For the CDR3, the DNA is TGTGCCAGCAGTCCGGAAGGGAGGAGCTATGGCTACACCTTC. This sequence encodes CASSPEGRSYGYTF.

CDR3 region: CASSLDQGGNTIYF. CDR3 coding DNA: TGTGCCAGCAGCTTAGACCAGGGTGGAAACACCATATATTTT. The chain links TRBV7-2 to TRBJ1-3, with D maybe TRBD1 (5 bases). The CDR3 runs 14 residues. Trimming removed 1 base from V and 3 bases from J, with 7 bases in between. Per germline, CDR1 SGHTA and CDR2 FQGNSA.

This clonotype was seen a single time. The chain joins TRBV19 to TRBJ2-5; D ambiguous. Trimming left V 4 bases short and J 1 base short, with 10 bases between. Germline values: CDR1 LNHDA, CDR2 SQIVND (reference sequence). This CDR3 has 14 residues. CDR3 region: CASSRRTVQETQYF. The CDR3 DNA sequence: TGTGCCAGTAGTAGGAGAACTGTCCAAGAGACCCAGTACTTC.

The J gene is TRBJ2-3, the V gene TRBV24-1, with TRBD1 identical over 7 bases. Germline V lookup: CDR1 KGHDR, CDR2 SFDVKD. This CDR3 has 16 residues. V dropped 1 base and J dropped 4; count of bases not matched to a gene: 7. CDR3 loop: CATSDFPGQRADTQYF. CDR3 in DNA: TGTGCCACCAGTGATTTTCCGGGACAGAGGGCAGATACGCAGTATTTT.

This clonotype occurred a few times. The chain couples TRBV28 to TRBJ2-7; tentatively, D is TRBD1 (6 bases). Between the trimmed V and J ends, which lost 7 bases and 4 bases, there was a span of 14 bases. Germline CDR1 is MDHEN and CDR2 is SYDVKM. CDR3 length: 13 amino acids. Here the CDR3 DNA reads TGTGCCAGCACCTCCGGGACAACGTACGAGCAGTACTTC. It codes for CASTSGTTYEQYF.

The sample holds many counts of this clonotype. The chain recombines TRBV27 with TRBJ2-7, with 10 bases fitting TRBD2. This CDR3 is 14 amino acids long. CDR1 is MNHEY, CDR2 SMNVEV, per germline (reference sequence). V lost 7 bases to trimming and J lost 7 bases; unmatched junction nucleotides: 10. CDR3 DNA sequence: TGTGCCAGCACTTCACTAGCGGGGTCTTGGGAGCAGTACTTC. It is translated as CASTSLAGSWEQYF.

Only a few counts were recorded for this clonotype. The chain has TRBV9 and TRBJ2-1; D ambiguous. Per the germline V gene, CDR1 is SGDLS and CDR2 is YYNGEE. V lost 0 bases, J lost 8 bases, and 9 bases lay in between. The CDR3 sequence is 13 residues long. The CDR3 spells CASSVDFGDEQFF. The CDR3 DNA reads as TGTGCCAGCAGCGTAGATTTTGGGGATGAGCAGTTCTTC.

The sample holds a few counts of this clonotype. The genes are TRBV20-1 and TRBJ2-7; D remains ambiguous. V lost 3 bases, J lost 0 bases, and 15 bases lay in between. This CDR3 has 15 residues. Germline V gene sequence: CDR1 DFQATT, CDR2 SNEGSKA (reference sequence). The CDR3 sequence: CSARKGPWASYEQYF. DNA of the CDR3: TGCAGTGCTAGGAAGGGCCCATGGGCCTCCTACGAGCAGTACTTC.

This clonotype was picked up a small number of times. V is TRBV9 and J is TRBJ2-3; 8 positions agree with TRBD2. With V trimmed by 1 base and J by 2 bases, 9 bases remained unmatched. The CDR3 has 17 residues. The V gene's germline CDR1 is SGDLS and CDR2 YYNGEE. This CDR3 reads CASSVTTSGTTTDTQYF. The DNA of the CDR3 is TGTGCCAGCAGCGTAACAACTAGCGGAACCACCACAGATACGCAGTATTTT.

This clonotype was recorded a few times. This chain uses TRBV28 with TRBJ1-2; possible D gene TRBD1, 5 bases. Germline CDR1 reads MDHEN; CDR2 reads SYDVKM. The V gene lost 2 bases and the J gene lost 4 bases, with 20 bases spanning the gap. The CDR3 totals 17 residues. In DNA form, the CDR3 reads TGTGCCAGCAGTTTAGGCCAGGGCTCCTTCTCGCCCTATGGCTACACCTTC. Its translation: CASSLGQGSFSPYGYTF.

The chain combines TRBV7-9 with TRBJ2-7, with a weak D call TRBD2 (6 bases). The CDR3 is 14 residues long. Germline assignment: CDR1 SEHNR and CDR2 FQNEAQ (reference sequence). The germline V and J ends were trimmed by 1 base and 6 bases, with 13 bases remaining between them. Here the CDR3 reads CASSLVGGSSEQYF. For the CDR3, the DNA is TGTGCCAGCAGCTTAGTGGGGGGTTCTAGCGAGCAGTACTTC.

The V call is TRBV7-3, the J call TRBJ2-3; D is uncertain. The CDR3 is 13 residues long. Trimming stripped 5 bases from V and 5 bases from J, with 11 bases between. Germline-derived CDR1 and CDR2 are SGHTA and FQGTGA. CDR3 loop: CASSLTHQDTQYF. The CDR3 DNA reads TGTGCCAGCAGCCTGACTCATCAAGATACGCAGTATTTT.

The chain carries TRBV12-3 or TRBV12-4 and TRBJ1-5; no clear D. V was shortened by 8 bases and J by 2 bases, with 13 bases between the two germline ends. The CDR3 runs to 14 residues. CDR3 DNA sequence: TGTGCCAGCGCTGGAGGAAGGGGCAATCAGCCCCAGCATTTT. It yields the protein CASAGGRGNQPQHF.

The chain recombines TRBV5-1 with TRBJ2-3; possible D gene TRBD1, 6 bases. Germline V lookup: CDR1 SGHRS, CDR2 YFSETQ. The CDR3 covers 14 residues. Trimming removed 4 bases at V and 2 bases at J, with 11 bases between. CDR3 coding DNA: TGCGCCAGCAGCCCGGACAGTTACACAGATACGCAGTATTTT. Protein sequence: CASSPDSYTDTQYF.

This clonotype was seen a handful of times. This chain links TRBV5-6 with TRBJ2-1; 8 bases map to TRBD2. Looked up from germline, CDR1 is SGHDT and CDR2 is YYEEEE. The ends lost 5 bases at V and 9 bases at J; junction bases unmatched: 19. CDR3 length: 17 amino acids. The CDR3 protein is CASRSVPGLGSGAEQFF. The CDR3 bases are TGTGCCAGCAGGTCAGTCCCGGGACTAGGATCGGGTGCTGAGCAGTTCTTC.

The chain is built from TRBV6-2 or TRBV6-3 and TRBJ2-7; D gene ambiguous. Germline V lookup: CDR1 MNHEY, CDR2 SVGEGT. The CDR3 loop spans 15 amino acids. V lost 6 bases to trimming and J lost 9 bases, with 24 bases between them. The CDR3 is CASRVRSPSGLRQYF. The DNA for the CDR3 is TGTGCCAGCAGAGTTCGGAGTCCCAGTGGCCTTCGGCAGTACTTC.